This T cell receptor beta chain originates from a study of cytomegalovirus exposure and HLA in healthy donors. General study results and limits: When the data were analyzed later, several of the most significant clusters appeared to be linked to common viral pathogens.

The CDR3 totals 16 residues. V lost 4 bases to trimming and J lost 6 bases; unmatched junction nucleotides: 9. From germline, CDR1 is SGHRS and CDR2 YFSETQ. The PCR made use of 60 Vbeta and 13 Jbeta primers. Sequencing used immunoSEQ multiplex PCR; TCRdb keeps in-frame clones, though not all of them. The sample lists around 100,000 clones, roughly four fifths occurring once. As regards this clone: Its target is unknown.

The clonotype was recovered from a young man in good health and CMV-seropositive. The chain recombines TRBV5-1 with TRBJ2-2; 10 bases map to TRBD2. Sequenced sample: PBMCs. The CDR3 nucleotides read TGCGCCAGCAGCCAGCTGAGCGGGAGGGTGTCCGGGGAGCTGTTTTTT. It yields the protein CASSQLSGRVSGELFF.